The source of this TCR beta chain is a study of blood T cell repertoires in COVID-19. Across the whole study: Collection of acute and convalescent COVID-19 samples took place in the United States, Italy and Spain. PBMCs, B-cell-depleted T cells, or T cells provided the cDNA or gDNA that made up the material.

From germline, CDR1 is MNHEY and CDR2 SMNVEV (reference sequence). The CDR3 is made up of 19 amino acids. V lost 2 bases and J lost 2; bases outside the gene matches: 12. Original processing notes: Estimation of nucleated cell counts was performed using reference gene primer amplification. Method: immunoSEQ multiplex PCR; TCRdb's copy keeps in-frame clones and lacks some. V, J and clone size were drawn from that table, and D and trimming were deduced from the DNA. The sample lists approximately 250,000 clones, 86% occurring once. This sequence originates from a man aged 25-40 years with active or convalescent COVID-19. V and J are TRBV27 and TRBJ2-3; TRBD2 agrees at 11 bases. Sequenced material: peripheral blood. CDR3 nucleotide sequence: TGTGCCAGCAGTTTAAGGGGGGAGGGACTAGCGGACCCCACAGATACGCAGTATTTT. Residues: CASSLRGEGLADPTDTQYF.